This TCR beta chain was documented in a study of T cell clonotyping in hematopoietic cell transplantation. Whole-study results and caveats: Without cell sorting, CD4 versus CD8 contributions remain unresolved. After transplant, recipient diversity fell while pathologically expanded clonotypes grew through day 180. Graft donor and pretransplant recipient Inverse Simpson Index values predicted broader posttransplant TCR diversity. Few recipient clonotypes overlapped donors; over 95% were de novo at given depth.

Profiling relied on immunoSEQ multiplex PCR, and the TCRdb table lists in-frame clones only, not all of them. This table holds 35,000 to 45,000 clones, around 94% found once. As regards this clone: The antigen remains undetermined.

J gave up 4 bases and V 6 bases, and 4 bases lay outside the gene matches. Germline-derived CDR1 and CDR2 are SGHRS and YFSETQ. The CDR3 contains 14 residues. Sample: peripheral blood mononuclear cells. This TCR was sampled from a woman in her 50s in good health. Some clones in this sample may be carry-over from other donors' samples. The chain combines TRBV5-1 with TRBJ1-2; 12 nucleotides line up with TRBD1. The CDR3 nucleotides read TGCGCCAGCACCCCGGGACAGGGGGCCTATGGCTACACCTTC. Protein: CASTPGQGAYGYTF.